The 13 T cell receptor beta chains in this list originate from one sample, sequenced in a study of early stage breast cancer tumors (dated by TCRdb to the late 2010s). Library creation used the immunoSEQ multiplex PCR assay. TCRdb provides this immuneACCESS table in a form limited to in-frame rearrangements. Some clones are lacking; in checked studies, under half of them reflect an unresolved V gene, and why the rest are absent is not known. The sample data list 6,500 or so clones, and 50% to 75% of these were observed just once. 13% of the sample is taken by the ten largest. The material sequenced was normal breast tissue next to the tumor. These receptors all come from a person aged 50 to 59 with breast cancer.

The V gene is TRBV11-2, the J gene TRBJ1-2; D remains ambiguous. V lost 0 bases and J lost 7, with 12 bases in between. The V gene's germline CDR1 is SGHAT and CDR2 FQNNGV. The CDR3 is 14 residues long. The CDR3 DNA sequence: TGTGCCAGCAGCTTAGATGACGGGTTAGCTGGCTACACCTTC. This translates into CASSLDDGLAGYTF. Looking up the rest from reference TRBV11-2 and TRBJ1-2 gives the full variable domain: EAGVAQSPRYKIIEKRQSVAFWCNPISGHATLYWYQQILGQGPKLLIQFQNNGVVDDSQLPKDRFSAERLKGVDSTLKIQPAKLEDSAVYLCASSLDDGLAGYTFGSGTRLTVV.

This clone was seen a few times. This rearrangement joins TRBV7-3 to TRBJ1-1, with D tentatively TRBD1 (6 bases). This CDR3 has 18 residues. CDR1 and CDR2 (germline): SGHTA, FQGTGA. With 3 bases removed from V and 2 bases from J, the gap between germline ends came to 22 bases. CDR3 amino acids: CASSFRRTRQALNTEAFF. Here the CDR3 DNA reads TGTGCCAGCAGCTTTCGACGGACTAGACAGGCGCTTAACACTGAAGCTTTCTTT.

The V call is TRBV1, the J call TRBJ2-3; TRBD2 is the table's D call, not checked against the DNA. TRBV1 is a pseudogene segment. The length of the CDR3 is 19 residues. CDR3 sequence (DNA): TGCACCAGCAGCCAAGATTGGGCCGGCGCGAGCGGGGGGGCAGATACGCAGTATTTT. Encoded protein: CTSSQDWAGASGGADTQYF.

This clone was observed a handful of times. The gene calls are TRBV9 and TRBJ2-1, with D hard to call. Germline CDR1 reads SGDLS; CDR2 reads YYNGEE. V lost 4 bases, J lost 8 bases, and 19 bases lay in between. The CDR3 contains 15 residues. The CDR3 reads CASSPLMGGLHEQFF. CDR3 DNA sequence: TGTGCCAGCAGCCCTTTAATGGGCGGTCTCCATGAGCAGTTCTTC.

The chain joins TRBV5-1 to TRBJ2-2; the D gene is possibly TRBD1 (5 bases). Germline CDR1 reads SGHRS; CDR2 reads YFSETQ. The length of the CDR3 is 18 residues. The V gene lost 5 bases and the J gene lost 0 bases, with 20 bases spanning the gap. CDR3 loop: CASRLGSTDMTNTGELFF. As DNA, the CDR3 is TGCGCCAGCAGGCTTGGGTCGACAGACATGACGAACACCGGGGAGCTGTTTTTT.

The chain joins TRBV6-1 to TRBJ2-7, with no clear D. The germline gives CDR1 MNHNS, CDR2 SASEGT. This CDR3 is built from 14 residues. Deletions cut 2 bases from V and 5 bases from J, with 13 bases between. This CDR3 is CASSEKRGLDEQYF. The CDR3 bases are TGTGCCAGCAGTGAAAAGCGTGGGCTAGACGAGCAGTACTTC.

This clone was counted a single time. The chain couples TRBV7-3 to TRBJ2-2, with 7 bases lining up with TRBD2. The junction had 13 bases not matched to a gene; V was cut back by 5 bases and J by 10 bases. This CDR3 contains 15 residues. From germline, CDR1 is SGHTA and CDR2 FQGTGA. CDR3 region: CASSITSAPEVELFF. The CDR3 nucleotides are TGTGCCAGCAGCATTACTAGCGCCCCAGAGGTGGAGCTGTTTTTT.

This clone has more than one count but fewer than ten. The V gene is TRBV19, the J gene TRBJ2-7, with 8 bases lining up with TRBD1. With 5 bases clipped from V and 5 bases from J, the junction kept 5 bases outside the gene matches. CDR3 length: 13 residues. From germline, CDR1 is LNHDA and CDR2 SQIVND (reference sequence). The CDR3 loop reads CASSPTGVHEQYF. As DNA, the CDR3 is TGTGCCAGTAGTCCGACAGGGGTCCACGAGCAGTACTTC.

The gene calls are TRBV6-5 and TRBJ2-1; D uncertain. The germline V gene encodes CDR1 MNHEY and CDR2 SVGAGI. This CDR3 has 14 residues. V lost 0 bases and J lost 5, with 8 bases in between. This chain's CDR3 is CASSYSGWDNEQFF. CDR3 nucleotides: TGTGCCAGCAGTTACTCAGGTTGGGACAATGAGCAGTTCTTC.

The chain joins TRBV11-2 to TRBJ1-5; perhaps TRBD1 as D (5 bases). V lost 1 base and J 7 bases, leaving 11 bases between the germline ends. Germline assignment: CDR1 SGHAT and CDR2 FQNNGV. This CDR3 spans 14 amino acids. Written as DNA, the CDR3 is TGTGCCAGCAGCTTAGGGGGGGATTTCCAGCCCCAGCATTTT. Translation: CASSLGGDFQPQHF.

The CDR3 is CASSLDGVLDEQFF. In nucleotides, the CDR3 is TGTGCCAGCAGCTTAGACGGCGTCCTCGATGAGCAGTTCTTC. The rearrangement uses TRBV7-9 and TRBJ2-1; no firm D call. The ends were cut back, 1 base at V and 8 bases at J, with 12 bases in the middle. CDR1 and CDR2 (germline): SEHNR, FQNEAQ (reference sequence). The CDR3 runs 14 residues.

The table lists this clone with a few counts. The rearrangement links TRBV5-4 to TRBJ2-3; 8 nucleotides match TRBD1. This CDR3 is built from 15 residues. CDR1 and CDR2 from the germline V gene are SGHNT and YYREEE (reference sequence). V trimming: 4 bases; J trimming: 2 bases; junction bases outside the gene matches: 6. The CDR3, as DNA: TGTGCCAGCAGCCCTGGACAGGGAGTCACAGATACGCAGTATTTT. Translated, it gives CASSPGQGVTDTQYF.

This sequence joins TRBV7-6 and TRBJ2-3, with D perhaps TRBD1 (6 bases). Looked up from germline, CDR1 is SGHVS and CDR2 is FNYEAQ. Trimming took off 8 bases at V and 1 base at J, with 13 bases between the two ends. The length of the CDR3 is 14 residues. CDR3: CASSRGGGTDTQYF. The CDR3 DNA is TGTGCCAGCTCTAGAGGGGGAGGCACAGATACGCAGTATTTT.